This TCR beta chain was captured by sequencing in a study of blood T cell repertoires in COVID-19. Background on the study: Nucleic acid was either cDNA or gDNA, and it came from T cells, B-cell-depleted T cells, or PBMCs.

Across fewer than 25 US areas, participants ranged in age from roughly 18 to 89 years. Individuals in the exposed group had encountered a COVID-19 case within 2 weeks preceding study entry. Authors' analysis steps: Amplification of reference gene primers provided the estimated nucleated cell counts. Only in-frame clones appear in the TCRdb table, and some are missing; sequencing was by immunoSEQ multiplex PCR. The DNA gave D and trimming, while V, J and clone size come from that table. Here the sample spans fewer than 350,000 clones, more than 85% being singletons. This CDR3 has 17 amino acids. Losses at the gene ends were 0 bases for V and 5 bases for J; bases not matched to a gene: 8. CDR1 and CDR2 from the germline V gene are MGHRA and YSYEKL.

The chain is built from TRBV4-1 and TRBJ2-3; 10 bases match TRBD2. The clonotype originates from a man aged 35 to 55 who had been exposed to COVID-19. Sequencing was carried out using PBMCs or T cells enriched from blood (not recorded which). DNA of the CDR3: TGCGCCAGCAGCCAAGATCTGGGCCTAGCGGGAGAAGATACGCAGTATTTT. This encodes CASSQDLGLAGEDTQYF.